The 32 T cell receptor beta chains reported below all come from one sample, sequenced in a study of T cells in Graves' hyperthyroidism and ophthalmopathy. RNA transcripts were the template for amplifying TCR beta CDR3 regions. A first-round RT-PCR of the TCR CDR3 used the HTBI primer set. MiXCR was run by TCRdb on the multiplex PCR reads, yielding one entry per CDR3 protein. The repertoire consists of roughly 740,000 distinct CDR3 sequences, with roughly 15% occurring once and the leading ten covering approximately 8%. Sequenced sample: blood. These receptors were obtained from a man younger than 35 with Graves' hyperthyroidism.

The chain has TRBV19 and TRBJ2-1, with 8 bases lining up with TRBD1. The length of the CDR3 is 13 residues. The J segment lost 10 bases and the V segment lost 0 bases, leaving 2 bases of the junction unmatched. The V gene's germline CDR1 is LNHDA and CDR2 SQIVND (reference sequence). CDR3 loop: CASSIDRDREQFF. CDR3 DNA: TGTGCCAGTAGTATAGATAGGGACAGGGAGCAGTTCTTC.

The rearrangement joins TRBV20-1 to TRBJ2-1; a possible D gene is TRBD2 (6 bases). Germline-derived CDR1 and CDR2 are DFQATT and SNEGSKA (reference sequence). Trimming removed 7 bases from V and 8 bases from J, with 9 bases in between. The length of the CDR3 is 10 residues. For the CDR3, the DNA is TGCAGTGGGTGGAGGGATGAGCAGTTCTTC. Amino acids: CSGWRDEQFF.

There are a few counts of this clonotype. V gene TRBV20-1 combines with J gene TRBJ2-1; the match to TRBD2 covers 9 bases. V trimming: 5 bases; J trimming: 4 bases; junction bases outside the gene matches: 9. This CDR3 spans 15 amino acids. From germline, CDR1 is DFQATT and CDR2 SNEGSKA (reference sequence). The CDR3 loop reads CSALYSGSAYNEQFF. CDR3 DNA: TGCAGTGCTTTATATAGCGGGAGCGCGTACAATGAGCAGTTCTTC.

Ten or more counts support this clonotype. CDR3 protein: CSAFPGTGYNEQFF. CDR3 in DNA: TGCAGTGCCTTCCCCGGGACAGGGTACAATGAGCAGTTCTTC. The rearrangement joins TRBV20-1 to TRBJ2-1, with TRBD1 matching 9 bases. CDR3 size: 14 residues. Germline values: CDR1 DFQATT, CDR2 SNEGSKA (reference sequence). The V gene end was trimmed by 6 bases and the J gene end by 4 bases; junction bases not matched to a gene: 7.

This clonotype was found a few times. V is TRBV10-3 and J is TRBJ1-1; the match to TRBD1 covers 7 bases. This CDR3 has 14 amino acids. With V trimmed by 3 bases and J by 5 bases, 6 bases remained unmatched. Germline lookup yields CDR1 ENHRY and CDR2 SYGVKD. The CDR3 loop reads CAISESRGGTEAFF. CDR3 nucleotide sequence: TGTGCCATCAGTGAATCCAGGGGGGGGACTGAAGCTTTCTTT.

The CDR3 sequence: CASHPQGIRYEQYF. In nucleotides, the CDR3 is TGTGCCAGCCATCCGCAGGGGATTAGGTACGAGCAGTACTTC. This rearrangement joins TRBV6-2 or TRBV6-3 to TRBJ2-7; a possible D gene is TRBD1 (6 bases). Trimming removed 8 bases at V and 4 bases at J, with 18 bases between. This CDR3 comprises 14 residues. Germline V gene data show CDR1 as MNHEY and CDR2 as SVGEGT.

This clonotype was found many times. DNA of the CDR3: TGTGCCACCAGTTCCGGGACAGGGGGCGAGGAGACCCAGTACTTC. The encoded protein is CATSSGTGGEETQYF. The J gene is TRBJ2-5, the V gene TRBV24-1; 12 nucleotides agree with TRBD1. V dropped 6 bases and J dropped 5; count of bases not matched to a gene: 6. Germline V gene data show CDR1 as KGHDR and CDR2 as SFDVKD. The CDR3 consists of 15 residues.

This clonotype was seen at least ten times. The V call is TRBV6-5, the J call TRBJ1-2; TRBD1 is a possible D gene (5 bases). The CDR3 contains 14 residues. CDR1 and CDR2 (germline): MNHEY, SVGAGI. Trimming pared 2 bases from V and 6 bases from J, leaving 13 bases between. The CDR3 DNA follows: TGTGCCAGCAGTTACATAGGGGTTGGGGATGGCTACACCTTC. Its protein product is CASSYIGVGDGYTF.

Only a few counts were recorded for this clonotype. Sequence at one end of the junction differs from germline and may be a read error. J is TRBJ2-7 and V is TRBV9; D remains ambiguous. The CDR3 has 15 residues. Germline V lookup: CDR1 SGDLS, CDR2 YYNGEE. CDR3 bases: TGTGCCAGCAGTGTAGGTCAGGCTACATCCTACGAGCAGTACTTC. Its translation: CASSVGQATSYEQYF.

This chain uses TRBV28 with TRBJ1-5, with a weak D call TRBD1 (6 bases). This CDR3 is 12 amino acids long. Germline-derived CDR1 and CDR2 are MDHEN and SYDVKM. V shed 6 bases and J shed 11 bases, with 14 bases lying between them. CDR3 protein: CASSQGGAAQHF. The CDR3 nucleotides are TGTGCCAGCAGCCAAGGGGGAGCAGCCCAGCATTTT.

The V call is TRBV28, the J call TRBJ1-4; a weak D match, TRBD1 (6 bases). V was pared by 3 bases and J by 6 bases, with 17 bases between. Germline V lookup: CDR1 MDHEN, CDR2 SYDVKM. CDR3 length: 16 residues. CDR3 sequence (DNA): TGTGCCAGCAGTTTCGGTACGGGGGGGCGTTATGAAAAACTGTTTTTT. Amino acid sequence: CASSFGTGGRYEKLFF.

This chain joins TRBV12-5 and TRBJ2-2; D gene unclear. Germline V gene lookup returns CDR1 LGHNT and CDR2 FRNRAP. Trimming removed 1 base from V and 4 bases from J, with 4 bases in between. This CDR3 region has 13 residues. The DNA of the CDR3 is TGTGCTAGTGGTTTGGCAACCACCGGGGAGCTGTTTTTT. As protein: CASGLATTGELFF.

The CDR3 nucleotides are TGTGCCAGCAGTTTAGTTCCACTAGCCAAAAACATTCAGTACTTC. Protein: CASSLVPLAKNIQYF. This chain connects TRBV28 to TRBJ2-4; no clear D. The CDR3 runs 15 residues. Trimming removed 2 bases from V and 0 bases from J, with 8 bases in between. Germline values: CDR1 MDHEN, CDR2 SYDVKM.

This clonotype was observed at least ten times. This chain uses TRBV12-3 or TRBV12-4 with TRBJ2-1, with 12 bases lining up with TRBD2. J lost 6 bases, V lost 4 bases, and 7 bases had no gene match. The CDR3 is 16 residues long. Here the CDR3 reads CASSSPTSGSPNEQFF. CDR3 in DNA: TGTGCCAGCAGTTCCCCGACTAGCGGGAGCCCCAATGAGCAGTTCTTC.

This clonotype was recorded many times. The CDR3 DNA sequence: TGCGCCAGCAGCTTGGGCCAGGGGACAACTAATGAAAAACTGTTTTTT. Translation: CASSLGQGTTNEKLFF. The rearrangement uses TRBV5-1 and TRBJ1-4; possibly TRBD1 for D (6 bases). The CDR3 contains 16 residues. The V end was cut by 0 bases, the J end by 0 bases, with 9 bases between. The V gene's germline CDR1 is SGHRS and CDR2 YFSETQ.

CDR3: CASSQERREGAGETQYF. CDR3 nucleotide sequence: TGCGCCAGCAGCCAAGAACGGCGGGAGGGGGCGGGGGAGACCCAGTACTTC. The rearrangement uses TRBV4-3 and TRBJ2-5; TRBD2 agrees at 9 bases. The V gene end was trimmed by 0 bases and the J gene end by 5 bases; junction bases not matched to a gene: 10. CDR3 length equals 17 residues. Germline V CDR1 and CDR2: LGHNA, YSLEER.

This clonotype was counted only a few times. The chain links TRBV20-1 to TRBJ2-7; the D call may be TRBD1 or TRBD2 (5 bases each). CDR3 length: 14 amino acids. Per the germline V gene, CDR1 is DFQATT and CDR2 is SNEGSKA (reference sequence). Trimming stripped 3 bases from V and 6 bases from J, with 18 bases between. The CDR3 DNA reads TGCAGTGCTAGGGACCCTAGGGACCCCAGCGAGCAGTACTTC. Translation: CSARDPRDPSEQYF.

This clonotype has at least ten counts. The gene calls are TRBV28 and TRBJ2-5; D perhaps matches TRBD1 (6 bases). The CDR3 runs 16 residues. CDR1 is MDHEN and CDR2 is SYDVKM in the germline V gene. With 5 bases removed from V and 0 bases from J, the gap between germline ends came to 16 bases. CDR3 region: CASSPSPGQDQETQYF. In DNA, the CDR3 is TGTGCCAGCAGTCCATCCCCGGGACAAGACCAAGAGACCCAGTACTTC.

This clonotype turned up a few times. This may arise from a read error, as a much more abundant clone is one base away. The chain recombines TRBV28 with TRBJ2-6; no firm D call. Trimming removed 8 bases from V and 0 bases from J, with 8 bases in between. In germline, CDR1 is MDHEN, CDR2 SYDVKM. The CDR3 runs 14 residues. DNA of the CDR3: TGTGCCAGCCGTACACCCTCTGGGGCCAACGTCCTGACTTTC. Encoded protein: CASRTPSGANVLTF. Filled out from reference TRBV28 and TRBJ2-6, the complete variable domain reads DVKVTQSSRYLVKRTGEKVFLECVQDMDHENMFWYRQDPGLGLRLIYFSYDVKMKEKGDIPEGYSVSREKKERFSLILESASTNQTSMYLCASRTPSGANVLTFGAGSRLTVL.

CDR3 in DNA: TGCAGTGCTCCAGCGGGAGCGGCCTACGAGCAGTACTTC. This translates into CSAPAGAAYEQYF. This chain links TRBV20-1 with TRBJ2-7; 8 bases align to TRBD2. CDR1 and CDR2 from the germline V gene are DFQATT and SNEGSKA (reference sequence). After removal of 5 bases from V and 2 bases from J, the junction contained 5 bases not matched to a gene. The CDR3 consists of 13 residues.

The chain links TRBV28 to TRBJ2-2; the D gene is possibly TRBD1 (6 bases). From germline, CDR1 is MDHEN and CDR2 SYDVKM. V was clipped by 4 bases and J by 0 bases, with 15 bases between them. The CDR3 loop spans 17 amino acids. In nucleotides, the CDR3 is TGTGCCAGCAGTTCCACTCGGACAGAGCCGAACACCGGGGAGCTGTTTTTT. Translating it yields CASSSTRTEPNTGELFF.

At least ten counts were recorded for this clonotype. This chain links TRBV12-3 or TRBV12-4 with TRBJ1-2, with TRBD1 as a possible D gene (5 bases). The length of the CDR3 is 14 residues. Between the trimmed V and J ends, which lost 6 bases and 6 bases, there was a span of 17 bases. CDR3 bases: TGTGCCAGCAGCCCCGGGGGGGAGGTGAATGGCTACACCTTC. Protein product: CASSPGGEVNGYTF.

Many counts were recorded for this clonotype. J is TRBJ1-1 and V is TRBV28, with D unresolved. Per the germline V gene, CDR1 is MDHEN and CDR2 is SYDVKM. Trimming took off 4 bases at V and 1 base at J, with 4 bases between the two ends. The CDR3 is 12 amino acids. CDR3 amino acids: CASSSWNTEAFF. The DNA for the CDR3 is TGTGCCAGCAGTTCGTGGAACACTGAAGCTTTCTTT.

This clonotype has only a few counts. This sequence joins TRBV7-9 and TRBJ2-3; D not resolved. V was clipped by 1 base and J by 3 bases, with 8 bases between them. Germline assignment: CDR1 SEHNR and CDR2 FQNEAQ (reference sequence). This CDR3 has 14 amino acids. The CDR3 reads CASSLVGMTDTQYF. DNA of the CDR3: TGTGCCAGCAGCTTAGTGGGGATGACAGATACGCAGTATTTT. Full variable domain (missing parts from reference TRBV7-9 and TRBJ2-3): DTGVSQNPRHKITKRGQNVTFRCDPISEHNRLYWYRQTLGQGPEFLTYFQNEAQLEKSRLLSDRFSAERPKGSFSTLEIQRTEQGDSAMYLCASSLVGMTDTQYFGPGTRLTVL.

This CDR3 is CASSPDRGFEKLFF. The CDR3 region has the DNA TGTGCCAGCAGCCCGGACAGGGGGTTCGAAAAACTGTTTTTT. The rearrangement uses TRBV2 and TRBJ1-4; 10 positions match TRBD1. V gave up 6 bases and J gave up 8 bases; unmatched junction bases: 6. This CDR3 has 14 residues. Germline-derived CDR1 and CDR2 are SNHLY and FYNNEI.

This chain links TRBV4-1 with TRBJ2-1; 10 bases align to TRBD2. The germline V gene has CDR1 MGHRA and CDR2 YSYEKL. CDR3 length equals 19 residues. J was trimmed by 2 bases and V by 3 bases; bases with no gene match: 13. The CDR3 bases are TGCGCCAGCAGCCAGAAGGGGAGACTAGCGGGTCTCCCCTACAATGAGCAGTTCTTC. Its translation: CASSQKGRLAGLPYNEQFF.

This clonotype appeared a few times. The gene calls are TRBV19 and TRBJ2-2; TRBD1 aligns across 10 bases. Looked up from germline, CDR1 is LNHDA and CDR2 is SQIVND (reference sequence). CDR3 length: 17 residues. After removal of 6 bases from V and 4 bases from J, the junction contained 11 bases not matched to a gene. The CDR3: CASRPVPGQGFTGELFF. As DNA, the CDR3 is TGTGCCAGTAGGCCCGTCCCGGGACAGGGGTTCACCGGGGAGCTGTTTTTT.

This clonotype was detected a few times. The chain recombines TRBV15 with TRBJ2-7; 11 positions match TRBD2. The CDR3 contains 16 residues. The germline V gene encodes CDR1 LNHNV and CDR2 YYDKDF (reference sequence). V trimming: 3 bases; J trimming: 7 bases; junction bases outside the gene matches: 11. CDR3 in amino acids: CATSRPPLAGGQEQYF. Written as DNA, the CDR3 is TGTGCCACCAGCAGGCCCCCCCTAGCGGGAGGCCAAGAGCAGTACTTC.

Comments on this clonotype: A much bigger clone sits one base away, suggesting this may be a read error. J is TRBJ1-2 and V is TRBV28; D is uncertain. Germline V gives CDR1 MDHEN, CDR2 SYDVKM. The CDR3 sequence is 11 residues long. CDR3 DNA: TGTGCCAGCATTTTAATGGGGGGCTACACCTTC. Its protein is CASILMGGYTF.

This clonotype was recorded many times. V is TRBV28 and J is TRBJ2-3; 10 bases agree with TRBD2. The CDR3 is 15 residues long. Per germline, CDR1 MDHEN and CDR2 SYDVKM. J gave up 1 base and V 6 bases, and 4 bases lay outside the gene matches. The CDR3 spells CASRGGLAGTDTQYF. CDR3 coding DNA: TGTGCCAGCAGAGGAGGACTAGCGGGCACAGATACGCAGTATTTT.

The rearrangement links TRBV7-3 to TRBJ2-5, with 8 nucleotides matching TRBD1. The ends lost 4 bases at V and 4 bases at J; junction bases unmatched: 2. The CDR3 is 13 amino acids. CDR1 is SGHTA and CDR2 is FQGTGA in the germline V gene. The chain's CDR3 is CASSYTGGETQYF. CDR3 in DNA: TGTGCCAGCAGCTACACAGGGGGAGAGACCCAGTACTTC. The entire variable domain, with the rest obtained from reference TRBV7-3 and TRBJ2-5, is as follows: GAGVSQTPSNKVTEKGKYVELRCDPISGHTALYWYRQSLGQGPEFLIYFQGTGAADDSGLPNDRFFAVRPEGSVSTLKIQRTERGDSAVYLCASSYTGGETQYFGPGTRLLVL.

V gene TRBV29-1 combines with J gene TRBJ2-7, with D possibly being TRBD2 (6 bases). Germline CDR1 is SQVTM and CDR2 is ANQGSEA. CDR3 length equals 14 residues. V dropped 4 bases and J dropped 1 base, with 14 bases sitting between them. The CDR3 region has the DNA TGCAGCGTTGCTCGGGACTCGCTATCCTACGAGCAGTACTTC. Its protein is CSVARDSLSYEQYF.